The following is a T cell receptor (beta chain) sequence with its context. This sample was included in a study of blood T cell repertoires in COVID-19. Study context: Samples taken during acute and convalescent COVID-19 were collected in the United States, Italy and Spain. Nucleic acid was either cDNA or gDNA, and it came from T cells, B-cell-depleted T cells, or PBMCs.

Profiling relied on immunoSEQ multiplex PCR, and the TCRdb table lists in-frame clones only, not all of them. The sample has about 290,000 clones; about nine tenths are singletons. CDR1 LNHNV and CDR2 YYDKDF come from the germline V gene (reference sequence). The CDR3 sequence is 14 residues long. V lost 0 bases to trimming and J lost 3 bases, with 8 bases between them. Everyone who took part was 18 to 89 years old, and they came from fewer than 25 US areas. The sequenced sample consisted of PBMCs or T cells enriched from blood (not recorded which). The chain couples TRBV15 to TRBJ2-5; a weak D match, TRBD1 (6 bases). The clonotype was recovered from a woman aged 40 to 50 who had recovered from COVID-19. The CDR3 DNA reads as TGTGCCACCAGCAGAGACAACAGGGAAGAGACCCAGTACTTC. It encodes CATSRDNREETQYF.